The sequence of this TCR beta chain was determined in a study of T cells in Graves' hyperthyroidism and ophthalmopathy. RNA transcripts served as the template for amplifying TCR beta CDR3 regions. First-round RT-PCR with HTBI primers amplified the TCR CDR3 region. A single record per CDR3 protein comes from TCRdb applying MiXCR to the multiplex PCR reads. The data hold almost 600,000 distinct CDR3 sequences, with roughly 50% observed a single time. CDR1 is SEHNR, CDR2 FQNEAQ, per germline (reference sequence). Trimming left V 1 base short and J 1 base short, with 8 bases between. The CDR3 covers 15 residues.

The TCR comes from a woman between 18 and 30 years old with Graves' hyperthyroidism. Sequencing was performed on peripheral blood or thyroid tissue (not recorded which). The gene calls are TRBV7-9 and TRBJ2-1, with D unclear. The CDR3 DNA follows: TGTGCCAGCAGCTTAGTAGTCGGGTCCTACAATGAGCAGTTCTTC. Its translation is CASSLVVGSYNEQFF. Combining the CDR3 with reference TRBV7-9 and TRBJ2-1 gives the whole variable domain DTGVSQNPRHKITKRGQNVTFRCDPISEHNRLYWYRQTLGQGPEFLTYFQNEAQLEKSRLLSDRFSAERPKGSFSTLEIQRTEQGDSAMYLCASSLVVGSYNEQFFGPGTRLTVL.